This TCR beta chain comes out of a study of cytomegalovirus exposure and HLA in healthy donors. The germline V and J ends were trimmed by 0 bases and 5 bases, with 13 bases remaining between them. This CDR3 region has 15 residues. The V gene's germline CDR1 is MGHRA and CDR2 YSYEKL. Researchers ran the PCR with 60 Vbeta and 13 Jbeta primers. The method was immunoSEQ multiplex PCR; TCRdb's version includes in-frame clones alone and lacks a portion of them. The sample records about 150,000 clones, about 80% being singletons. As concerns this clone: Its cognate antigen is unknown. The same CDR3 arises from other DNA sequences in this sample as well.

Study conclusions and caveats: Another analysis was done later, and it associated approximately 17,000 TCR beta sequences with HLA alleles at 0.05 false discovery rate. The likely explanation for a cluster of highly shared sequence variants was sequencing artifact. Equally common other TCR beta chains were less clonally expanded than HLA-associated ones, a later analysis found. Several of the most significant clusters appeared, in a later analysis, to be linked to common viral pathogens.

The source material was PBMCs. This chain connects TRBV4-1 to TRBJ1-2; the D gene is possibly TRBD1 (5 bases). This TCR came from a man aged 40-49 years in good health and CMV-seropositive. The CDR3 loop is CASSQDRGTGYGYTF. The CDR3 nucleotides are TGCGCCAGCAGCCAAGATCGGGGGACGGGGTATGGCTACACCTTC.